The 15 T cell receptor beta chains below come from one sample, sequenced in a study of technical replicates of blood from four donors. The repertoire was sequenced with immunoSEQ multiplex PCR; TCRdb's copy has only in-frame clones and lacks some. The sample lists about 70,000 clones, roughly 92% occurring once. Sequencing input: T cells isolated from PBMCs. These receptors originate from a human donor in good health.

This chain uses TRBV2 with TRBJ1-4; D is uncertain. Germline V gives CDR1 SNHLY, CDR2 FYNNEI. V lost 4 bases and J 6 bases, leaving 18 bases between the germline ends. This CDR3 is 16 amino acids long. For the CDR3, the DNA is TGTGCCAGCAGTGGGTATGTAGGTCCGGGAGATGAAAAACTGTTTTTT. Translation: CASSGYVGPGDEKLFF.

This sequence joins TRBV6-1 and TRBJ2-3; D is possibly TRBD2 (6 bases). Deletions cut 6 bases from V and 2 bases from J, with 12 bases between. The CDR3 contains 14 residues. Germline V CDR1 and CDR2: MNHNS, SASEGT. This CDR3 is CASSYSGFTDTQYF. As DNA, the CDR3 is TGTGCCAGCAGCTACAGCGGGTTCACAGATACGCAGTATTTT.

This rearrangement joins TRBV27 to TRBJ2-7; 7 nucleotides match TRBD1. The ends lost 2 bases at V and 3 bases at J; junction bases unmatched: 4. Germline-derived CDR1 and CDR2 are MNHEY and SMNVEV (reference sequence). The CDR3 loop spans 14 amino acids. The CDR3 is CASSLDRASYEQYF. The CDR3 bases are TGTGCCAGCAGTTTAGACAGGGCAAGCTACGAGCAGTACTTC.

V usage is TRBV30 and J usage is TRBJ1-2; 7 nucleotides match TRBD1. The CDR3 consists of 14 residues. V lost 1 base to trimming and J lost 8 bases; unmatched junction nucleotides: 10. Germline-derived CDR1 and CDR2 are GTSNPN and SVGIG (reference sequence). The CDR3 sequence is CAWSDQGVKEGYTF. In nucleotides, the CDR3 is TGTGCCTGGAGTGATCAGGGGGTGAAGGAGGGCTACACCTTC.

The chain employs TRBV4-2 and TRBJ2-1; the match to TRBD2 covers 8 bases. V lost 0 bases, J lost 8 bases, and 0 bases stayed unmatched. This CDR3 spans 13 amino acids. Germline CDR1 LGHNA, CDR2 YNFKEQ. The CDR3 sequence: CASSQERGDEQFF. CDR3 bases: TGTGCCAGCAGCCAAGAGCGGGGGGATGAGCAGTTCTTC.

The rearrangement uses TRBV7-9 and TRBJ1-1; D remains unclear. The CDR3 extends over 13 amino acids. The germline V gene has CDR1 SEHNR and CDR2 FQNEAQ (reference sequence). V shed 5 bases and J shed 3 bases, with 10 bases lying between them. DNA for the CDR3: TGTGCCAGCAGCCGCACAGAATACACTGAAGCTTTCTTT. Residues: CASSRTEYTEAFF.

This chain links TRBV27 with TRBJ1-1, with a weak D call TRBD1 (6 bases). V lost 5 bases and J lost 0, with 16 bases in between. The germline CDR1 and CDR2 sequences are MNHEY and SMNVEV (reference sequence). There are 16 residues in the CDR3. CDR3 nucleotides: TGTGCCAGCAGTACTCACCCGGGACAAATGAACACTGAAGCTTTCTTT. Protein: CASSTHPGQMNTEAFF.

The chain combines TRBV9 with TRBJ2-1, with TRBD2 matching over 11 bases. The CDR3 runs 16 residues. V shed 3 bases and J 5 bases; nucleotides not matched to a gene: 7. The germline V gene encodes CDR1 SGDLS and CDR2 YYNGEE. The CDR3 is CASSAHGTSGDNEQFF. CDR3 nucleotides: TGTGCCAGCAGCGCCCACGGGACTAGCGGAGACAATGAGCAGTTCTTC.

The rearrangement joins TRBV21-1 to TRBJ2-7; the DNA was not compared with TRBD2, the D call given in the table. TRBV21-1 is listed as a pseudogene. CDR3 size: 17 residues. CDR3 in amino acids: CASSKLAGGPIVREQYF. As DNA, the CDR3 is TGTGCCAGCAGCAAACTAGCGGGAGGGCCCATCGTCCGCGAGCAGTACTTC.

This clone was found once. This chain connects TRBV27 to TRBJ2-2, with a tentative D call TRBD1 (5 bases). The CDR3 is made up of 14 amino acids. Germline V gene data show CDR1 as MNHEY and CDR2 as SMNVEV (reference sequence). The V and J ends lost 5 bases and 13 bases respectively, with 20 bases between them. CDR3 in amino acids: CASSPTGQPSALFF. CDR3 coding DNA: TGTGCCAGCAGTCCGACTGGACAACCTAGTGCGCTGTTTTTT.

V and J are TRBV2 and TRBJ2-3; 7 bases match TRBD1. This CDR3 region has 15 residues. CDR1 and CDR2 (germline): SNHLY, FYNNEI. Trimming took 6 bases from V and 0 from J; bases not matched to a gene: 6. The CDR3 DNA follows: TGTGCCAGCAGCACCGGGACAGACAGCACAGATACGCAGTATTTT. Its protein is CASSTGTDSTDTQYF.

This clone was detected a few times. The genes are TRBV5-1 and TRBJ2-1; 10 bases are shared with TRBD2. V lost 4 bases and J lost 3; bases outside the gene matches: 7. Germline CDR1 is SGHRS and CDR2 is YFSETQ. The CDR3 contains 16 residues. CDR3 sequence (DNA): TGCGCCAGCAGCGATAGAACTAGCGGGAACTACAATGAGCAGTTCTTC. This codes for CASSDRTSGNYNEQFF.

This clone has just one count. This chain joins TRBV7-9 and TRBJ2-2; 10 nucleotides agree with TRBD1. The CDR3 is 16 residues long. V trimming: 3 bases; J trimming: 3 bases; junction bases outside the gene matches: 4. Germline V CDR1 and CDR2: SEHNR, FQNEAQ (reference sequence). In DNA, the CDR3 is TGTGCCAGCAGCTTGGGGACAGGGGTACACACCGGGGAGCTGTTTTTT. It encodes CASSLGTGVHTGELFF.

The genes are TRBV11-2 and TRBJ1-2, with 7 nucleotides matching TRBD1. CDR1 is SGHAT, CDR2 FQNNGV, per germline. There are 15 residues in the CDR3. The V segment lost 4 bases and the J segment 1 base; nucleotides outside the gene matches: 6. CDR3 region: CASSSYQGDNYGYTF. The CDR3, as DNA: TGTGCCAGCAGCTCCTACCAGGGGGATAACTATGGCTACACCTTC.

This clone was counted a single time. The rearrangement links TRBV30 to TRBJ1-5, with 7 positions matching TRBD1. CDR1 GTSNPN and CDR2 SVGIG come from the germline V gene (reference sequence). The CDR3 runs 12 residues. V was pared by 4 bases and J by 4 bases, with 1 base of the junction left unmatched. The CDR3 protein is CAWKTGNQPQHF. CDR3 sequence (DNA): TGTGCCTGGAAGACAGGGAATCAGCCCCAGCATTTT.